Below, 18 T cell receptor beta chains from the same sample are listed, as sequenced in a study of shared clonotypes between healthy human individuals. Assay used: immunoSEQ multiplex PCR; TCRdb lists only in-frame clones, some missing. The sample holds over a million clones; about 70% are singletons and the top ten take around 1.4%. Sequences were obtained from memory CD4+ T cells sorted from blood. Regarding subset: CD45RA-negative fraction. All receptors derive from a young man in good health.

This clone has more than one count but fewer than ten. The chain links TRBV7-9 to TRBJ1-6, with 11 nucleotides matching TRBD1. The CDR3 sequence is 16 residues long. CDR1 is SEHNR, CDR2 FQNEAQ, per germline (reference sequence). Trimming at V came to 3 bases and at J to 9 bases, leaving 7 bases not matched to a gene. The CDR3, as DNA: TGTGCCAGCAGCTTCAGGACAGGGGGCCGGGGTTCACCCCTCCACTTT. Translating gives CASSFRTGGRGSPLHF.

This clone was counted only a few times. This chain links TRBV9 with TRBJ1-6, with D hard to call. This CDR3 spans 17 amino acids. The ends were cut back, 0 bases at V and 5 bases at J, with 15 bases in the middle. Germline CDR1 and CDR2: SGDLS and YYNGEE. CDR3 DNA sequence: TGTGCCAGCAGCGTAGCTGAGGGAGGGTCCGATAATTCACCCCTCCACTTT. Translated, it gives CASSVAEGGSDNSPLHF. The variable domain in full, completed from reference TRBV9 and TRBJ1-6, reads DSGVTQTPKHLITATGQRVTLRCSPRSGDLSVYWYQQSLDQGLQFLIQYYNGEERAKGNILERFSAQQFPDLHSELNLSSLELGDSALYFCASSVAEGGSDNSPLHFGNGTRLTVT.

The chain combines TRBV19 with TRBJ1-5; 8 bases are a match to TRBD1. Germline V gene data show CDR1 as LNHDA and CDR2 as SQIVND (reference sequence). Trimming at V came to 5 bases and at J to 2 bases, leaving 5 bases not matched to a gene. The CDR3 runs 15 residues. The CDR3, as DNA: TGTGCCAGTAGTTACCAGGGGGCGGGCAATCAGCCCCAGCATTTT. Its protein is CASSYQGAGNQPQHF.

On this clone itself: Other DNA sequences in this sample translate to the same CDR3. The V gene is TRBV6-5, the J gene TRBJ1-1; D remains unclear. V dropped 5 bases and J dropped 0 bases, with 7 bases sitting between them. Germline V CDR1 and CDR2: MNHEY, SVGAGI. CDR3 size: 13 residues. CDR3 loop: CASSEQLNTEAFF. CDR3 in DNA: TGTGCCAGCAGTGAACAACTGAACACTGAAGCTTTCTTT.

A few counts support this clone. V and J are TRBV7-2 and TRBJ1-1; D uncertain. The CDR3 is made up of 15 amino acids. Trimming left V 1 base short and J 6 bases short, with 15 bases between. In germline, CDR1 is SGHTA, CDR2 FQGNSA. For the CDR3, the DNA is TGTGCCAGCAGCTTAGGATCGGGGATCGGCGCTGAAGCTTTCTTT. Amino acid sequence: CASSLGSGIGAEAFF. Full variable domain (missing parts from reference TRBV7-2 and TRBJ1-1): GAGVSQSPSNKVTEKGKDVELRCDPISGHTALYWYRQSLGQGLEFLIYFQGNSAPDKSGLPSDRFSAERTGGSVSTLTIQRTQQEDSAVYLCASSLGSGIGAEAFFGQGTRLTVV.

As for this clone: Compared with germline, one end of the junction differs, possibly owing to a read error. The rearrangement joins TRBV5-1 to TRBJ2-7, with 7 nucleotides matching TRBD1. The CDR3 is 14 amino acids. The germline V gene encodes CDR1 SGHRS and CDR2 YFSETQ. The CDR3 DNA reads TGCGCCAGCAACAACAGGGGTCCATCCTCCGAGCAGTACTTC. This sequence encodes CASNNRGPSSEQYF.

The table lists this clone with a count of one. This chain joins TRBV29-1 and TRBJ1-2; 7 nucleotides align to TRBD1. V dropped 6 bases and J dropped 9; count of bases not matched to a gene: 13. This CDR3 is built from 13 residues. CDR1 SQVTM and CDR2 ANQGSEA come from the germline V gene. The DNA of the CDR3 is TGCAGCGTGGACTCACAGGGGTCGGACAGCTACACCTTC. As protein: CSVDSQGSDSYTF.

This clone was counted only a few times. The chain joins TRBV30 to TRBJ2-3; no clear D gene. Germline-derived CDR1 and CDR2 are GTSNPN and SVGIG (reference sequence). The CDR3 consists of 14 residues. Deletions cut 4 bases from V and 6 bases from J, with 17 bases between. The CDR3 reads CAWTRPQSRDTQYF. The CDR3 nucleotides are TGTGCCTGGACCCGACCCCAAAGTAGGGATACGCAGTATTTT.

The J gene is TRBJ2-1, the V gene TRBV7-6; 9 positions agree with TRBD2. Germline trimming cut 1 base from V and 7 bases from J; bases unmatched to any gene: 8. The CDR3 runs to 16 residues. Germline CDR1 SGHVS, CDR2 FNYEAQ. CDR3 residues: CASSLGAGGSGNEQFF. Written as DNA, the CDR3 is TGTGCCAGCAGCTTAGGAGCGGGAGGCTCCGGAAATGAGCAGTTCTTC.

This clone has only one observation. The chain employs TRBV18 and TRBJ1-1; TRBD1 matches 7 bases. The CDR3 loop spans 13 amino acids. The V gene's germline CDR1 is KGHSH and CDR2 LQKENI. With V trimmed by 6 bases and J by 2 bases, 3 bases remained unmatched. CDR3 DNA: TGTGCCAGCTCGACAGGGTTAAACACTGAAGCTTTCTTT. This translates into CASSTGLNTEAFF.

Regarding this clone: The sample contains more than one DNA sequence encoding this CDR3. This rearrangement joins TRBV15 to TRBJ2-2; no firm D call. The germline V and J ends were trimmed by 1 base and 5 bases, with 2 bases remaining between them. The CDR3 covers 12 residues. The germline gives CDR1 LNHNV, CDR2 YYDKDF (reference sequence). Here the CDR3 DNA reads TGTGCCACCAGCAGAGTTACCGGGGAGCTGTTTTTT. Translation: CATSRVTGELFF.

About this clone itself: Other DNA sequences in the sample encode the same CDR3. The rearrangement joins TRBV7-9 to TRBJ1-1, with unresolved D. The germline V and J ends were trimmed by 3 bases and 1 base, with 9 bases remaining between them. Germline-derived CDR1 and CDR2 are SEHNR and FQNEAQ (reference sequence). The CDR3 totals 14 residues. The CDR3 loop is CASSLGSGNTEAFF. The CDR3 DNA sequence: TGTGCCAGCAGCTTGGGCTCCGGGAACACTGAAGCTTTCTTT.

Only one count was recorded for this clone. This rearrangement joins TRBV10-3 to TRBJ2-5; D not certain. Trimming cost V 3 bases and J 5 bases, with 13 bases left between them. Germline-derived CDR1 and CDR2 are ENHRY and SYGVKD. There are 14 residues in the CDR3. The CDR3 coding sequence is TGTGCCATCAGTGACAGCCTGTCGCTGGAGACCCAGTACTTC. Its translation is CAISDSLSLETQYF.

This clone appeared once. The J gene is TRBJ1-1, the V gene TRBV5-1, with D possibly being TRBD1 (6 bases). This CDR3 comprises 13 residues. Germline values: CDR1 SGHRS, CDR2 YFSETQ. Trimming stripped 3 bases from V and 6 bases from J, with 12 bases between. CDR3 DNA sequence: TGCGCCAGCAGCTCACAGGGAATTTCTGAAGCTTTCTTT. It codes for CASSSQGISEAFF. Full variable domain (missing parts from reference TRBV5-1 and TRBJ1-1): KAGVTQTPRYLIKTRGQQVTLSCSPISGHRSVSWYQQTPGQGLQFLFEYFSETQRNKGNFPGRFSGRQFSNSRSEMNVSTLELGDSALYLCASSSQGISEAFFGQGTRLTVV.

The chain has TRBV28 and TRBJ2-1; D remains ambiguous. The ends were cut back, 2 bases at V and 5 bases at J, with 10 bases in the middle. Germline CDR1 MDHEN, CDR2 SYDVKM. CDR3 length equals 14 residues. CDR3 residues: CASSLPLGDNEQFF. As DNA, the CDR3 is TGTGCCAGCAGTTTACCCCTTGGGGACAATGAGCAGTTCTTC.

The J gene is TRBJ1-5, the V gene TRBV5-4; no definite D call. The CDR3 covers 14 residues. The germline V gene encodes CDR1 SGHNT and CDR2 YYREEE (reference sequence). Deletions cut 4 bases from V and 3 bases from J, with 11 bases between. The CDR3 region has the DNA TGTGCCAGCAGCAGGGCAGGAAACAATCAGCCCCAGCATTTT. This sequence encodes CASSRAGNNQPQHF.

This chain's CDR3 is CAISDPKGGAGQPQHF. DNA of the CDR3: TGTGCCATCAGTGACCCTAAGGGGGGCGCGGGACAGCCCCAGCATTTT. The chain couples TRBV10-3 to TRBJ1-5, with D perhaps matching TRBD1 (6 bases). The CDR3 covers 16 residues. V was pared by 3 bases and J by 7 bases, with 19 bases between. The germline V gene has CDR1 ENHRY and CDR2 SYGVKD.

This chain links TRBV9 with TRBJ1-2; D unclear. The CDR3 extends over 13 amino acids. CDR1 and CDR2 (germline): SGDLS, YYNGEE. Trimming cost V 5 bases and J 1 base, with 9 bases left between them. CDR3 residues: CASRSGSNYGYTF. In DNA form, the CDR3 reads TGTGCCAGCAGGTCGGGCAGTAACTATGGCTACACCTTC. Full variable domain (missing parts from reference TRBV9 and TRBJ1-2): DSGVTQTPKHLITATGQRVTLRCSPRSGDLSVYWYQQSLDQGLQFLIQYYNGEERAKGNILERFSAQQFPDLHSELNLSSLELGDSALYFCASRSGSNYGYTFGSGTRLTVV.